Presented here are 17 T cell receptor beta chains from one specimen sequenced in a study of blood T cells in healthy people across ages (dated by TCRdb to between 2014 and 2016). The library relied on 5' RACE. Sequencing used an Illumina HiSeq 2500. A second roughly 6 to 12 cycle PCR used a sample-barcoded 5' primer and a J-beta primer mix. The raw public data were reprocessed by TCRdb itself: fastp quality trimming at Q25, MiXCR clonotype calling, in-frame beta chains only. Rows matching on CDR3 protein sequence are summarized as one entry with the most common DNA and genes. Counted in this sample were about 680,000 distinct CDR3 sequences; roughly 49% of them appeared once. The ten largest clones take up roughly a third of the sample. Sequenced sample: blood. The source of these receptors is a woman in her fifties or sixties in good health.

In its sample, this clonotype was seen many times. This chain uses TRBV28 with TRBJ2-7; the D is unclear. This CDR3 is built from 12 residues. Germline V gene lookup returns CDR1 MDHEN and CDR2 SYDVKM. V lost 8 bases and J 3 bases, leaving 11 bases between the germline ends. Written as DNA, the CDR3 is TGTGCCAGCCTAGGGCCTCACTACGAGCAGTACTTC. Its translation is CASLGPHYEQYF.

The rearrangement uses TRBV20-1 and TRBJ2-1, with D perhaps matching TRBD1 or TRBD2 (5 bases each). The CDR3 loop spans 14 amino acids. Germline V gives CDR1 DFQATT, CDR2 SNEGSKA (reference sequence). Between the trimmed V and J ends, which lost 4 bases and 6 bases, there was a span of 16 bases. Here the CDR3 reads CSATFGTAINEQFF. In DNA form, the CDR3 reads TGCAGTGCTACCTTCGGGACCGCTATCAATGAGCAGTTCTTC.

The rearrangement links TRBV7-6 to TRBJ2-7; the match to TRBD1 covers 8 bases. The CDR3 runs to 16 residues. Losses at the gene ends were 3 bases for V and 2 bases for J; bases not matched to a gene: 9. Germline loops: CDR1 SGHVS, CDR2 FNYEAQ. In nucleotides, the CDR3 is TGTGCCAGCAGCTTCAGATCCGGGACAGGTGCCTACGAGCAGTACTTC. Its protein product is CASSFRSGTGAYEQYF. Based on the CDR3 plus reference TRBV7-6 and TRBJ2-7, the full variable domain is GAGVSQSPRYKVTKRGQDVALRCDPISGHVSLYWYRQALGQGPEFLTYFNYEAQQDKSGLPNDRFSAERPEGSISTLTIQRTEQRDSAMYRCASSFRSGTGAYEQYFGPGTRLTVT.

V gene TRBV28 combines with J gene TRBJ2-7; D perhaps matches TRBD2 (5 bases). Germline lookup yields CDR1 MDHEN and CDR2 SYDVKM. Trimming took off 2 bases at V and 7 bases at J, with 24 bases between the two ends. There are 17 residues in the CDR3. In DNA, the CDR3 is TGTGCCAGCAGTTTAACCCTATACAGAGGGAAGAGTGAAGAGCAGTACTTC. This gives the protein CASSLTLYRGKSEEQYF.

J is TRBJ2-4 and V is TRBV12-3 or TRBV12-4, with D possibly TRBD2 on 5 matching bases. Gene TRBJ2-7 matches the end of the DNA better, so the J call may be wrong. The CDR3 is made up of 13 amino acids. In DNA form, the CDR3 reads TGTGCCAGCAGTCGGGGATATTCCTACGAGCAGTACTTC. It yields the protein CASSRGYSYEQYF.

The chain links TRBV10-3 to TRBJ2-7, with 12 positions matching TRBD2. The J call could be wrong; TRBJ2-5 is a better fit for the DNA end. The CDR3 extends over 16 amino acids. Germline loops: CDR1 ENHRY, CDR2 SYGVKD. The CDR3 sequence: CAISDVASGRGETQYF. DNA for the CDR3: TGTGCCATCAGTGATGTCGCTAGCGGGAGGGGAGAGACCCAGTACTTC.

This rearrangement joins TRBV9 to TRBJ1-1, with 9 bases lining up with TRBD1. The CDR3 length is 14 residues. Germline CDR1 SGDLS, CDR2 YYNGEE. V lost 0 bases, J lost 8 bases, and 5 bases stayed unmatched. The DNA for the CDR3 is TGTGCCAGCAGCGTAGCCGATGGGACAGGGGAAGCTTTCTTT. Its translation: CASSVADGTGEAFF.

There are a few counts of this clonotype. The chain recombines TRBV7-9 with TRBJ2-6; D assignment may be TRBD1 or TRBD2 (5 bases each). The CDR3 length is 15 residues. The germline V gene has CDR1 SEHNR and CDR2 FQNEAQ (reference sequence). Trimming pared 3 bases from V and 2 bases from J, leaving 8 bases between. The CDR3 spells CASSFVGAGANVLTF. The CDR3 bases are TGTGCCAGCAGCTTTGTGGGGGCTGGGGCCAACGTCCTGACTTTC.

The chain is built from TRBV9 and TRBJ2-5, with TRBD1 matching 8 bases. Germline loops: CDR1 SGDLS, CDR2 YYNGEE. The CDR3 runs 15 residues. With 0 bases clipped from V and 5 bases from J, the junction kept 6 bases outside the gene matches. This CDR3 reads CASSVVVDRVETQYF. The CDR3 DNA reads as TGTGCCAGCAGCGTAGTGGTGGACAGGGTGGAGACCCAGTACTTC.

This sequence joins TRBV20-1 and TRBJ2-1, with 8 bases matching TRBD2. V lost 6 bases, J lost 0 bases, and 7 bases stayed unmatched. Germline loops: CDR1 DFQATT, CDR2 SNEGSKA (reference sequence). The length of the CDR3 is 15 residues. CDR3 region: CSAHGGDSSYNEQFF. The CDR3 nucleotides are TGCAGTGCCCACGGGGGGGACTCCTCCTACAATGAGCAGTTCTTC.

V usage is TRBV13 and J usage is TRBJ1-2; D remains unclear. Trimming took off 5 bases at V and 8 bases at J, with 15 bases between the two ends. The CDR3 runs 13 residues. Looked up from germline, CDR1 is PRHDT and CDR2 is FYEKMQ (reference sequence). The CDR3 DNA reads TGTGCCAGCAGCGCCTATCCACAGCAAGGCTACACCTTC. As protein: CASSAYPQQGYTF.

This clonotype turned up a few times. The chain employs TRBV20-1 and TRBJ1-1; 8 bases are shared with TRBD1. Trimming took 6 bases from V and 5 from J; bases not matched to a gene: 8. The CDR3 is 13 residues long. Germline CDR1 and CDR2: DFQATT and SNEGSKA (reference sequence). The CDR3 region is CSARGPELTEAFF. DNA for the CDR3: TGCAGTGCCAGGGGGCCAGAACTAACTGAAGCTTTCTTT.

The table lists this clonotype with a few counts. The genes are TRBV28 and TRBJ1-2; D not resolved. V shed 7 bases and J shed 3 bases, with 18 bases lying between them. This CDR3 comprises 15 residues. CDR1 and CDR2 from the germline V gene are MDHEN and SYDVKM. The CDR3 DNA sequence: TGTGCCAGCACCCAGGCGGGGAGAGAGGACTATGGCTACACCTTC. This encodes CASTQAGREDYGYTF.

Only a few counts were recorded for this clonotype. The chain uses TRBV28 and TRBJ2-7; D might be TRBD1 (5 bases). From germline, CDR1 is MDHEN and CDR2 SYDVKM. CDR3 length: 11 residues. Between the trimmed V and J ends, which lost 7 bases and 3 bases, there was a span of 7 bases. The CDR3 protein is CASMQGYEQYF. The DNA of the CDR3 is TGTGCCAGCATGCAGGGCTACGAGCAGTACTTC.

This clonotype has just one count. Here the CDR3 reads CASRAVSDTQYF. CDR3 sequence (DNA): TGTGCCAGCAGGGCGGTTAGCGATACGCAGTATTTT. The V gene is TRBV6-2 or TRBV6-3, the J gene TRBJ2-3; the D is unclear. V was cut by 6 bases and J by 6 bases, with 10 bases left in between. Germline V gene data show CDR1 as MNHEY and CDR2 as SVGEGT. CDR3 size: 12 residues.

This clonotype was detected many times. The CDR3 nucleotides are TGCAGCACCAGGGGACTAGCCTTGACAGATACGCAGTATTTT. It specifies CSTRGLALTDTQYF. This chain links TRBV29-1 with TRBJ2-3; TRBD2 aligns across 9 bases. V lost 8 bases and J lost 3; bases outside the gene matches: 9. CDR3 length equals 14 residues. The V gene's germline CDR1 is SQVTM and CDR2 ANQGSEA.

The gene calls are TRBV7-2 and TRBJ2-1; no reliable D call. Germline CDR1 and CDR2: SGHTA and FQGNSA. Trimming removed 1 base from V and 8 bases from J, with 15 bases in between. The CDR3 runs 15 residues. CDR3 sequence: CASSLGPQAFDEQFF. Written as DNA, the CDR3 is TGTGCCAGCAGCTTAGGGCCCCAAGCGTTTGATGAGCAGTTCTTC.